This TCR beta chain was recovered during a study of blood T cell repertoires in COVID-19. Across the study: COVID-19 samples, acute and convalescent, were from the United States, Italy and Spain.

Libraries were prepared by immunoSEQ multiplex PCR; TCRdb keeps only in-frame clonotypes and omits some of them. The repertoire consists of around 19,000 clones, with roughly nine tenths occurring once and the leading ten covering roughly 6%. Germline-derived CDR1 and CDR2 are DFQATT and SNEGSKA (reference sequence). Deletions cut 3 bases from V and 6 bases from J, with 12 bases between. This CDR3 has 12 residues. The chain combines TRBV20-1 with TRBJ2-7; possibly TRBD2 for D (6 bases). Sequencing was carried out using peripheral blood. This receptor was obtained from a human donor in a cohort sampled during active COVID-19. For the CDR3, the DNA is TGCAGTGCTAGTTGGAGGGGCCTCGAGCAGTACTTC. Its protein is CSASWRGLEQYF.